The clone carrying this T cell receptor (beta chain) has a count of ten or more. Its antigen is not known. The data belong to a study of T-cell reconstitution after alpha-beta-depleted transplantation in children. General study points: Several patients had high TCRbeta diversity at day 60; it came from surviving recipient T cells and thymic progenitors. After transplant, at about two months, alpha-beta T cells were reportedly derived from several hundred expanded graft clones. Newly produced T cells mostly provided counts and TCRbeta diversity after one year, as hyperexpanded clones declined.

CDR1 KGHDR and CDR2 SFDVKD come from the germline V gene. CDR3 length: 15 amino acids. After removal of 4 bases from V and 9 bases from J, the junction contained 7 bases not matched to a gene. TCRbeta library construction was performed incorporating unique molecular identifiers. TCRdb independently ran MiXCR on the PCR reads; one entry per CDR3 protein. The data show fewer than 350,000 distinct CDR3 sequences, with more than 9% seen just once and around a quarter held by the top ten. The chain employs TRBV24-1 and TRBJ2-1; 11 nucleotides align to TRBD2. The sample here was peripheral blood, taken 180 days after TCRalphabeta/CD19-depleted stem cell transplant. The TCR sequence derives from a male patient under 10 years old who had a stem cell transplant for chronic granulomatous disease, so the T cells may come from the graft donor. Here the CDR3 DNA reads TGTGCCACCAGTGAGCCTAGCGGGAGGCTTGGTGAGCAGTTCTTC. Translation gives CATSEPSGRLGEQFF.